This T cell receptor beta chain was profiled in a study of blood T cell repertoires in COVID-19. Study details: The analysed material was cDNA or gDNA that came from T cells, B-cell-depleted T cells, or PBMCs.

Original handling: Estimates of nucleated cell counts were drawn from the amplification of reference gene primers. The table came from immunoSEQ multiplex PCR; TCRdb's copy has only in-frame clones and leaves some out. The V and J calls and clone size come from that table; D and trimming were worked out from the DNA. The data hold tens of thousands of clones, with around 81% observed a single time. The V segment lost 10 bases and the J segment 6 bases; nucleotides outside the gene matches: 10. This CDR3 is built from 14 residues. Germline CDR1 ENHRY, CDR2 SYGVKD. The sequence came from a man aged 45-60 years with acute or convalescent COVID-19. Sequencing was performed on peripheral blood. The gene calls are TRBV10-3 and TRBJ2-7; 12 bases fit TRBD1. CDR3 sequence reads: CANPPGQGASEQYF. CDR3 sequence (DNA): TGTGCCAACCCTCCGGGACAGGGGGCATCCGAGCAGTACTTC.